This T cell receptor beta chain was retrieved from a study of cytomegalovirus exposure and HLA in healthy donors. The V gene's germline CDR1 is MNHEY and CDR2 SMNVEV (reference sequence). The germline V and J ends were trimmed by 4 bases and 3 bases, with 13 bases remaining between them. The CDR3 sequence is 14 residues long. Comments on this clone: Its antigen is unidentified.

Primers: 60 Vbeta forward and 13 Jbeta reverse. Repertoires were generated with immunoSEQ multiplex PCR, while TCRdb's copy carries only in-frame clones and drops some. The sample has roughly 200,000 clones, over 65% seen once. General study results and limits: Approximately 17,000 TCR beta sequences were associated with HLA alleles at 0.05 false discovery rate in a later analysis. Common viral pathogens seemed to be connected with several of the most significant clusters, according to a later analysis. In an earlier analysis, most TCR beta V segments were productive about 87% or about 30% of the time. Cytomegalovirus status was reportedly diagnosed by the classifier with high sensitivity and specificity.

This TCR came from a man between 60 and 70 years old in good health and CMV-seronegative. The sequenced sample was PBMCs. V and J are TRBV27 and TRBJ2-7; the D gene is possibly TRBD2 (5 bases). CDR3 nucleotides: TGTGCCAGCAGTTCGTACGGGAAACTCTACGAGCAGTACTTC. Translating it yields CASSSYGKLYEQYF.